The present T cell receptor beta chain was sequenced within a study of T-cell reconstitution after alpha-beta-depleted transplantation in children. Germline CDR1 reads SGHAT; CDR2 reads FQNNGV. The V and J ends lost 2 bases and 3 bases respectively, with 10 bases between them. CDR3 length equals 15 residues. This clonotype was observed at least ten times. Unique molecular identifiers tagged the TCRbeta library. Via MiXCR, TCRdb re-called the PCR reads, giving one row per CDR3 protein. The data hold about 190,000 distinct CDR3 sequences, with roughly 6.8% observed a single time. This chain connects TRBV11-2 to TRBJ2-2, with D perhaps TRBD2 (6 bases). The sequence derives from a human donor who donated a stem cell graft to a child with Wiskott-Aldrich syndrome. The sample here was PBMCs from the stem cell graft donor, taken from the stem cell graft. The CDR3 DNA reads TGTGCCAGCAGCTTATGGGGGGTTTACACCGGGGAGCTGTTTTTT. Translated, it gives CASSLWGVYTGELFF.